These 27 T cell receptor beta chains were all obtained from the same sample, sequenced in a study of technical replicates of blood from a few donors. Clones were read by immunoSEQ multiplex PCR, and TCRdb kept only the in-frame ones, dropping some. The profile shows 87,000 or so clones, roughly nine tenths of them singletons. The sample consisted of T cells isolated from PBMCs. All receptors derive from a human donor in good health.

This clone was seen more than once but under ten times. The rearrangement uses TRBV10-1 and TRBJ2-7; 11 nucleotides align to TRBD2. J gave up 5 bases and V 8 bases, and 5 bases lay outside the gene matches. The CDR3 is 13 residues long. Germline V CDR1 and CDR2: WNHNN, SYGVQD (reference sequence). The CDR3 protein is CASQGLAVDEQYF. The CDR3 nucleotides read TGCGCCAGCCAGGGACTAGCGGTCGACGAGCAGTACTTC.

This clone was observed once. The V and J genes are TRBV20-1 and TRBJ2-1; 7 bases match TRBD1. Trimming at V came to 4 bases and at J to 10 bases, leaving 1 base not matched to a gene. This CDR3 has 10 residues. CDR1 and CDR2 (germline): DFQATT, SNEGSKA (reference sequence). The CDR3 coding sequence is TGCAGTGCTACAGGGGGAGAGCAGTTCTTC. It encodes CSATGGEQFF.

This clone was detected once. The chain is built from TRBV7-6 and TRBJ1-1; D is ambiguous. This CDR3 is built from 15 residues. V lost 6 bases, J lost 11 bases, and 25 bases lay in between. Germline-derived CDR1 and CDR2 are SGHVS and FNYEAQ. The CDR3 sequence is CASSLAPIGTGFAFF. The CDR3 nucleotides read TGTGCCAGCAGTCTCGCGCCGATCGGAACGGGGTTTGCTTTCTTT.

The chain joins TRBV10-1 to TRBJ2-1; a possible D gene is TRBD1 (6 bases). V was trimmed by 6 bases and J by 8 bases, leaving 17 bases between them. Germline V gene lookup returns CDR1 WNHNN and CDR2 SYGVQD (reference sequence). The CDR3 is 14 amino acids. The CDR3 bases are TGCGCCAGCAGCGACTTAGACAGGCAGCATGAGCAGTTCTTC. Encoded protein: CASSDLDRQHEQFF.

V gene TRBV4-1 combines with J gene TRBJ1-4; possibly TRBD1 for D (5 bases). The germline CDR1 and CDR2 sequences are MGHRA and YSYEKL. This CDR3 spans 19 amino acids. V lost 0 bases to trimming and J lost 7 bases, with 24 bases between them. The DNA of the CDR3 is TGCGCCAGCAGCCAAGATCGAGGTAGATGGGGCGGTTTGGCTGAAAAACTGTTTTTT. It translates to CASSQDRGRWGGLAEKLFF.

The chain uses TRBV4-1 and TRBJ2-1, with TRBD2 matching over 16 bases. From germline, CDR1 is MGHRA and CDR2 YSYEKL. V dropped 5 bases and J dropped 3; count of bases not matched to a gene: 10. This CDR3 has 19 residues. CDR3 region: CASSKGTSGGATSYNEQFF. In DNA form, the CDR3 reads TGCGCCAGCAGCAAAGGGACTAGCGGGGGGGCCACTAGCTACAATGAGCAGTTCTTC.

The genes are TRBV6-4 and TRBJ2-2, with TRBD2 as a possible D gene (5 bases). Trimming stripped 6 bases from V and 5 bases from J, with 13 bases between. The CDR3 totals 14 residues. The germline V gene encodes CDR1 MRHNA and CDR2 SNTAGT. Here the CDR3 DNA reads TGTGCCAGCAGCTCCGGGATACTTACCGGGGAGCTGTTTTTT. Translating gives CASSSGILTGELFF.

The rearrangement joins TRBV6-6 to TRBJ2-1, with 8 nucleotides matching TRBD2. With 5 bases clipped from V and 5 bases from J, the junction kept 8 bases outside the gene matches. In germline, CDR1 is MNHNY, CDR2 SVGAGI (reference sequence). The CDR3 has 15 amino acids. In nucleotides, the CDR3 is TGTGCCAGCAGTCCCTCGGGGGGGGTCAACAATGAGCAGTTCTTC. This encodes CASSPSGGVNNEQFF.

The V call is TRBV11-2, the J call TRBJ1-1; tentatively, D is TRBD1 (6 bases). Trimming took 10 bases from V and 9 from J, leaving 24 bases between them. The germline V gene has CDR1 SGHAT and CDR2 FQNNGV. The length of the CDR3 is 14 residues. The CDR3 DNA is TGTGCCACACAAAGGCAGGGGATGGGGAGTAAAGCTTTCTTT. Its translation: CATQRQGMGSKAFF.

This rearrangement joins TRBV10-1 to TRBJ1-4; possibly TRBD1 for D (5 bases). There are 18 residues in the CDR3. V lost 0 bases and J 0 bases, leaving 14 bases between the germline ends. CDR1 and CDR2 (germline): WNHNN, SYGVQD (reference sequence). The CDR3 loop is CASSESIPGMTTNEKLFF. The CDR3 DNA is TGCGCCAGCAGTGAGTCGATCCCAGGGATGACAACTAATGAAAAACTGTTTTTT.

The V gene is TRBV11-2, the J gene TRBJ2-7, with D possibly matching TRBD2 (5 bases). The germline V and J ends were trimmed by 5 bases and 5 bases, with 19 bases remaining between them. CDR1 SGHAT and CDR2 FQNNGV come from the germline V gene. The CDR3 is made up of 15 amino acids. The chain's CDR3 is CASSPNPGKSHEQYF. The CDR3 nucleotides read TGTGCCAGCAGCCCCAACCCGGGGAAGTCACACGAGCAGTACTTC. The full variable domain, with the rest looked up from reference TRBV11-2 and TRBJ2-7, is EAGVAQSPRYKIIEKRQSVAFWCNPISGHATLYWYQQILGQGPKLLIQFQNNGVVDDSQLPKDRFSAERLKGVDSTLKIQPAKLEDSAVYLCASSPNPGKSHEQYFGPGTRLTVT.

J is TRBJ1-2 and V is TRBV30, with D hard to call. This CDR3 region has 13 residues. Trimming took off 4 bases at V and 2 bases at J, with 11 bases between the two ends. The germline V gene encodes CDR1 GTSNPN and CDR2 SVGIG (reference sequence). The CDR3 region is CAWTTAQNYGYTF. The CDR3 DNA reads TGTGCCTGGACTACGGCACAGAACTATGGCTACACCTTC. Filled out from reference TRBV30 and TRBJ1-2, the complete variable domain reads SQTIHQWPATLVQPVGSPLSLECTVEGTSNPNLYWYRQAAGRGLQLLFYSVGIGQISSEVPQNLSASRPQDRQFILSSKKLLLSDSGFYLCAWTTAQNYGYTFGSGTRLTVV.

This chain links TRBV6-1 with TRBJ1-4; 8 bases agree with TRBD1. Germline lookup yields CDR1 MNHNS and CDR2 SASEGT. The CDR3 has 13 residues. With 11 bases clipped from V and 8 bases from J, the junction kept 10 bases outside the gene matches. CDR3 in DNA: TGTGCCGGATTAGACAGGGGAGTAGAAAAACTGTTTTTT. Its protein is CAGLDRGVEKLFF.

This clone is a singleton in its sample. J is TRBJ2-7 and V is TRBV10-3; D remains ambiguous. There are 13 residues in the CDR3. Germline CDR1 ENHRY, CDR2 SYGVKD. V gave up 3 bases and J gave up 0 bases, with 6 bases separating them. CDR3 sequence (DNA): TGTGCCATCAGTGACCTTAGCTCCTACGAGCAGTACTTC. Translated: CAISDLSSYEQYF.

The chain is built from TRBV29-1 and TRBJ1-1; D perhaps matches TRBD1 (5 bases). Trimming took off 6 bases at V and 5 bases at J, with 16 bases between the two ends. The CDR3 covers 13 residues. Germline V lookup: CDR1 SQVTM, CDR2 ANQGSEA. This CDR3 reads CSVHPGDITEAFF. The CDR3 nucleotides read TGCAGCGTCCACCCGGGGGATATAACTGAAGCTTTCTTT.

The chain links TRBV7-9 to TRBJ2-1; no reliable D call. The CDR3 spans 14 residues. Looked up from germline, CDR1 is SEHNR and CDR2 is FQNEAQ (reference sequence). V gave up 1 base and J gave up 4 bases, with 8 bases separating them. The CDR3 loop reads CASSLGSEYNEQFF. CDR3 DNA sequence: TGTGCCAGCAGCTTAGGTTCAGAATACAATGAGCAGTTCTTC.

This chain connects TRBV9 to TRBJ1-2; no clear D. The CDR3 is made up of 14 amino acids. V was shortened by 4 bases and J by 2 bases, with 12 bases between the two germline ends. The germline V gene has CDR1 SGDLS and CDR2 YYNGEE. CDR3 residues: CASSSQALNYGYTF. Written as DNA, the CDR3 is TGTGCCAGCAGCAGCCAGGCTTTAAACTATGGCTACACCTTC.

This chain uses TRBV5-4 with TRBJ1-1, with D possibly TRBD1 on 6 matching bases. The CDR3 is 13 amino acids. V lost 1 base and J lost 4, with 8 bases in between. CDR1 and CDR2 (germline): SGHNT, YYREEE (reference sequence). This chain's CDR3 is CASSLPGATEAFF. In DNA form, the CDR3 reads TGTGCCAGCAGCTTGCCAGGGGCCACTGAAGCTTTCTTT.

The chain carries TRBV9 and TRBJ1-5, with unresolved D. The germline gives CDR1 SGDLS, CDR2 YYNGEE. The CDR3 loop spans 14 amino acids. V was cut by 0 bases and J by 0 bases, with 4 bases left in between. The CDR3 nucleotides are TGTGCCAGCAGCGTAGCCAGTAGCAATCAGCCCCAGCATTTT. It encodes CASSVASSNQPQHF.

The chain has TRBV4-1 and TRBJ1-4; TRBD1 matches at 8 bases. Germline V CDR1 and CDR2: MGHRA, YSYEKL. The CDR3 extends over 15 amino acids. Losses at the gene ends were 2 bases for V and 8 bases for J; bases not matched to a gene: 7. The CDR3 loop is CASSQQDREGEKLFF. Written as DNA, the CDR3 is TGCGCCAGCAGCCAACAGGACAGGGAGGGAGAAAAACTGTTTTTT.

The chain is built from TRBV6-5 and TRBJ1-4; 7 bases line up with TRBD1. Germline V CDR1 and CDR2: MNHEY, SVGAGI. The ends lost 0 bases at V and 13 bases at J; junction bases unmatched: 14. There are 16 residues in the CDR3. For the CDR3, the DNA is TGTGCCAGCAGTTACTCCCTGACACAGGGGAGATTAAGACTGTTTTTT. As protein: CASSYSLTQGRLRLFF.

This clone was seen just once. The chain has TRBV28 and TRBJ1-2; TRBD1 is a possible D gene (6 bases). The CDR3 contains 14 residues. CDR1 and CDR2 from the germline V gene are MDHEN and SYDVKM. V lost 6 bases and J 4 bases, leaving 15 bases between the germline ends. CDR3 sequence reads: CASSRGGRVYGYTF. The CDR3 coding sequence is TGTGCCAGCAGCAGAGGGGGTCGGGTCTATGGCTACACCTTC.

This sequence joins TRBV15 and TRBJ2-7; 9 bases line up with TRBD2. V lost 1 base, J lost 2 bases, and 3 bases stayed unmatched. CDR1 and CDR2 from the germline V gene are LNHNV and YYDKDF (reference sequence). The CDR3 runs to 15 residues. CDR3 DNA: TGTGCCACCAGCAGAGGGTCTAGCGGGACCTACGAGCAGTACTTC. Its translation: CATSRGSSGTYEQYF. Together with reference TRBV15 and TRBJ2-7, the CDR3 gives the full variable domain: DAMVIQNPRYQVTQFGKPVTLSCSQTLNHNVMYWYQQKSSQAPKLLFHYYDKDFNNEADTPDNFQSRRPNTSFCFLDIRSPGLGDTAMYLCATSRGSSGTYEQYFGPGTRLTVT.

The chain carries TRBV18 and TRBJ2-7; TRBD1 might be the D (6 bases). Germline CDR1 KGHSH, CDR2 LQKENI. The length of the CDR3 is 14 residues. The V end lost 5 bases, the J end lost 2 bases, and 13 bases lay between the germline ends. CDR3 amino acids: CASSRQATPYEQYF. CDR3 bases: TGTGCCAGCTCAAGACAGGCCACTCCCTACGAGCAGTACTTC.

V and J are TRBV5-1 and TRBJ2-1; no firm D call. The CDR3 has 14 amino acids. V lost 4 bases, J lost 6 bases, and 14 bases lay in between. Germline V lookup: CDR1 SGHRS, CDR2 YFSETQ. The CDR3 DNA follows: TGCGCCAGCAGCCATGGTTTAGCCGGCAATGAGCAGTTCTTC. This gives the protein CASSHGLAGNEQFF. Full variable domain (outside the CDR3, taken from reference TRBV5-1 and TRBJ2-1): KAGVTQTPRYLIKTRGQQVTLSCSPISGHRSVSWYQQTPGQGLQFLFEYFSETQRNKGNFPGRFSGRQFSNSRSEMNVSTLELGDSALYLCASSHGLAGNEQFFGPGTRLTVL.

This clone was recorded once. This chain uses TRBV7-9 with TRBJ1-2, with D unclear. The CDR3 consists of 13 residues. Looked up from germline, CDR1 is SEHNR and CDR2 is FQNEAQ (reference sequence). V lost 4 bases to trimming and J lost 4 bases, with 10 bases between them. CDR3 sequence reads: CASSYTDAYGYTF. The CDR3 nucleotides are TGTGCCAGCAGCTACACAGATGCCTATGGCTACACCTTC.

This rearrangement joins TRBV11-3 to TRBJ1-2; TRBD1 aligns across 7 bases. Germline V gene sequence: CDR1 SGHNT, CDR2 YENEEA. The CDR3 extends over 14 amino acids. V lost 5 bases, J lost 6 bases, and 9 bases stayed unmatched. DNA for the CDR3: TGTGCCAGCAGCCCAGGGGGACAGAAGGATGGCTACACCTTC. This translates into CASSPGGQKDGYTF. Variable domain in full (rest from reference TRBV11-3 and TRBJ1-2): EAGVVQSPRYKIIEKKQPVAFWCNPISGHNTLYWYLQNLGQGPELLIRYENEEAVDDSQLPKDRFSAERLKGVDSTLKIQPAELGDSAVYLCASSPGGQKDGYTFGSGTRLTVV.